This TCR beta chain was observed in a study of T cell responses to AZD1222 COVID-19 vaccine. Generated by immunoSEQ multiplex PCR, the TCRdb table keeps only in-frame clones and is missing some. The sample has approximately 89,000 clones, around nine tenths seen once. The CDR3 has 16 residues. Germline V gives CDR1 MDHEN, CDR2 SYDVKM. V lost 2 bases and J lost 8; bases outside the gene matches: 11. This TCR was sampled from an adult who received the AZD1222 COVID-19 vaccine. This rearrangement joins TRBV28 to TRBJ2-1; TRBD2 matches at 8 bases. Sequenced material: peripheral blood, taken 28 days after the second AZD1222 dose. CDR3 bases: TGTGCCAGCAGTTTACAGCGGGGGTCACCTTACCATGAGCAGTTCTTC. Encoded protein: CASSLQRGSPYHEQFF.